This T cell receptor beta chain appears in the sequencing data of a study of blood T cell repertoires in COVID-19. About the study: From T cells, B-cell-depleted T cells, or PBMCs came the material, which was cDNA or gDNA.

Original data processing: Reference gene primer amplification gave estimated nucleated cell counts. The assay was immunoSEQ multiplex PCR, and TCRdb's table has in-frame clones only and misses some. V and J calls and clone size are as listed in that table; D and trimming were resolved from the DNA. The sample records around 150,000 clones, about three quarters being singletons. This CDR3 is built from 14 residues. Germline V gene sequence: CDR1 PRHDT, CDR2 FYEKMQ (reference sequence). V shed 6 bases and J 9 bases; nucleotides not matched to a gene: 7. This sequence was found in a woman aged 50 to 65 with active or convalescent COVID-19. This chain uses TRBV13 with TRBJ2-1; the match to TRBD2 covers 11 bases. What was sequenced was peripheral blood. The CDR3 DNA is TGTGCCAGCAGAGAACTAGCGGGAGCTAGTGAGCAGTTCTTC. Translated, it gives CASRELAGASEQFF. Full variable domain (remainder filled in from reference TRBV13 and TRBJ2-1): AAGVIQSPRHLIKEKRETATLKCYPIPRHDTVYWYQQGPGQDPQFLISFYEKMQSDKGSIPDRFSAQQFSDYHSELNMSSLELGDSALYFCASRELAGASEQFFGPGTRLTVL.